The 27 T cell receptor beta chains below all came from one sample that was sequenced in a study of blood T cell repertoires in COVID-19. Libraries were prepared by immunoSEQ multiplex PCR; TCRdb keeps only in-frame clonotypes and omits some of them. Among about 330,000 clones listed, approximately 84% were seen once. Specimen: PBMCs or T cells enriched from blood (not recorded which). These receptors all come from a woman between 25 and 40 years old who had recovered from COVID-19.

This chain joins TRBV11-3 and TRBJ2-7; possibly TRBD2 for D (6 bases). The CDR3 contains 13 residues. Germline loops: CDR1 SGHNT, CDR2 YENEEA. The V gene lost 3 bases and the J gene lost 2 bases, with 8 bases spanning the gap. The chain's CDR3 is CASSLGGPYEQYF. The CDR3 bases are TGTGCCAGCAGCTTGGGGGGACCCTACGAGCAGTACTTC.

Concerning this clone itself: A junction end diverges from the germline sequence, so it may reflect a read error. This chain connects TRBV11-3 to TRBJ2-1; D possibly corresponds to TRBD1 (5 bases). The CDR3 extends over 13 amino acids. Germline V gene lookup returns CDR1 SGHNT and CDR2 YENEEA. The CDR3 DNA is TGTGCCAGCAGCCTAGACAGTAACAATGAGCAGTTCTTC. It codes for CASSLDSNNEQFF.

This clone has only one observation. The chain links TRBV5-5 to TRBJ2-2; 10 nucleotides line up with TRBD2. The CDR3 sequence is 14 residues long. The V and J ends lost 7 bases and 6 bases, in that order; junction bases with no gene match: 6. Germline CDR1 is SGHKS and CDR2 is YYEKEE (reference sequence). DNA of the CDR3: TGTGCCAGCGGGGGACTAGCGACAGCCGGGGAGCTGTTTTTT. Translation gives CASGGLATAGELFF.

V is TRBV5-5 and J is TRBJ2-7; D is uncertain. CDR1 is SGHKS and CDR2 is YYEKEE in the germline V gene (reference sequence). V lost 2 bases, J lost 2 bases, and 5 bases lay in between. The CDR3 has 12 amino acids. The CDR3 region has the DNA TGTGCCAGCAGCTTTAGAACCTACGAGCAGTACTTC. Residues: CASSFRTYEQYF.

The chain uses TRBV10-3 and TRBJ1-5, with D possibly being TRBD1 (6 bases). Germline V gene lookup returns CDR1 ENHRY and CDR2 SYGVKD. V shed 4 bases and J shed 6 bases, with 13 bases lying between them. CDR3 size: 14 residues. CDR3 loop: CAISVQGGGQPQHF. CDR3 DNA sequence: TGTGCCATCAGTGTACAGGGTGGCGGTCAGCCCCAGCATTTT.

The chain uses TRBV4-1 and TRBJ2-1; 15 positions match TRBD2. The CDR3 runs 17 residues. Germline CDR1 reads MGHRA; CDR2 reads YSYEKL. The V and J ends lost 5 bases and 5 bases, in that order; junction bases with no gene match: 7. CDR3 in amino acids: CASSWVGLAGGHNEQFF. The DNA of the CDR3 is TGCGCCAGCAGCTGGGTGGGACTAGCGGGGGGTCACAATGAGCAGTTCTTC.

Note on this clone: Other nucleotide sequences from this sample produce the same CDR3. The rearrangement joins TRBV18 to TRBJ1-1, with 7 bases lining up with TRBD1. V dropped 3 bases and J dropped 8; count of bases not matched to a gene: 3. The germline V gene has CDR1 KGHSH and CDR2 LQKENI. The CDR3 extends over 12 amino acids. CDR3 nucleotides: TGTGCCAGCTCACCCTTGACAGGGGAAGCTTTCTTT. Amino acids: CASSPLTGEAFF.

The chain couples TRBV15 to TRBJ2-7; 8 bases map to TRBD2. V lost 0 bases, J lost 3 bases, and 10 bases stayed unmatched. Germline assignment: CDR1 LNHNV and CDR2 YYDKDF (reference sequence). The CDR3 loop spans 17 amino acids. The CDR3 reads CATSREASGQGYYEQYF. CDR3 nucleotide sequence: TGTGCCACCAGCAGAGAGGCTAGCGGGCAAGGATACTACGAGCAGTACTTC. Full variable domain (remainder filled in from reference TRBV15 and TRBJ2-7): DAMVIQNPRYQVTQFGKPVTLSCSQTLNHNVMYWYQQKSSQAPKLLFHYYDKDFNNEADTPDNFQSRRPNTSFCFLDIRSPGLGDTAMYLCATSREASGQGYYEQYFGPGTRLTVT.

In DNA, the CDR3 is TGCGCCAGCTTCGGGGACAGCTATGCCGGGGAGCTGTTTTTT. The encoded protein is CASFGDSYAGELFF. The V gene is TRBV5-1, the J gene TRBJ2-2; 7 bases fit TRBD1. The ends lost 7 bases at V and 6 bases at J; junction bases unmatched: 9. The CDR3 has 14 residues. Germline V lookup: CDR1 SGHRS, CDR2 YFSETQ.

The chain recombines TRBV30 with TRBJ1-1, with 9 nucleotides matching TRBD1. Losses at the gene ends were 7 bases for V and 0 bases for J; bases not matched to a gene: 3. In germline, CDR1 is GTSNPN, CDR2 SVGIG (reference sequence). The CDR3 is 13 amino acids. The CDR3 coding sequence is TGTGCCTTGGACAGGGGATTGAACACTGAAGCTTTCTTT. This sequence encodes CALDRGLNTEAFF.

The chain couples TRBV3-1 (or the pseudogene TRBV3-2) to TRBJ2-3, with 10 bases that match TRBD2. The V gene end was trimmed by 2 bases and the J gene end by 2 bases; junction bases not matched to a gene: 7. Germline assignment: CDR1 LGHDT and CDR2 YNNKEL (reference sequence). The CDR3 covers 17 residues. The CDR3 protein is CASSQSRLAGDTDTQYF. As DNA, the CDR3 is TGTGCCAGCAGCCAAAGCCGGCTAGCGGGGGACACAGATACGCAGTATTTT.

This clone appeared a few times. This chain uses TRBV3-1 (or the pseudogene TRBV3-2) with TRBJ1-3, with unresolved D. V lost 4 bases, J lost 0 bases, and 10 bases lay in between. This CDR3 contains 15 residues. Germline V gene sequence: CDR1 LGHDT, CDR2 YNNKEL (reference sequence). The DNA for the CDR3 is TGTGCCAGCAGCCCCGGGATCAGCTCTGGAAACACCATATATTTT. Residues: CASSPGISSGNTIYF.

The chain couples TRBV7-9 to TRBJ2-1, with 9 bases fitting TRBD2. Germline V gene sequence: CDR1 SEHNR, CDR2 FQNEAQ (reference sequence). Trimming at V came to 0 bases and at J to 2 bases, leaving 8 bases not matched to a gene. This CDR3 has 18 amino acids. The DNA for the CDR3 is TGTGCCAGCAGCTTAGCGCATACTAGCGGGCCAGCCTACAATGAGCAGTTCTTC. As protein: CASSLAHTSGPAYNEQFF.

CDR3 amino acids: CASSQASGGYNEQFF. The CDR3 nucleotides read TGTGCCAGCAGCCAAGCTAGCGGGGGTTACAATGAGCAGTTCTTC. V and J are TRBV14 and TRBJ2-1, with TRBD2 identical over 10 bases. Germline values: CDR1 SGHDN, CDR2 FVKESK. After removal of 1 base from V and 4 bases from J, the junction contained 1 base not matched to a gene. The CDR3 is made up of 15 amino acids.

The rearrangement links TRBV28 to TRBJ1-6, with D tentatively TRBD1 (6 bases). The length of the CDR3 is 13 residues. Germline CDR1 reads MDHEN; CDR2 reads SYDVKM. V lost 5 bases and J lost 8, with 10 bases in between. In DNA form, the CDR3 reads TGTGCCAGCAGTACAGGGATTGATTCACCCCTCCACTTT. This gives the protein CASSTGIDSPLHF. The variable domain in full, completed from reference TRBV28 and TRBJ1-6, reads DVKVTQSSRYLVKRTGEKVFLECVQDMDHENMFWYRQDPGLGLRLIYFSYDVKMKEKGDIPEGYSVSREKKERFSLILESASTNQTSMYLCASSTGIDSPLHFGNGTRLTVT.

CDR3 loop: CASSLWVNGELFF. Here the CDR3 DNA reads TGTGCCAGCAGTTTATGGGTTAACGGGGAACTGTTTTTT. The chain joins TRBV28 to TRBJ1-4, with D unclear. The germline V gene encodes CDR1 MDHEN and CDR2 SYDVKM. CDR3 length: 13 residues. Between the trimmed V and J ends, which lost 0 bases and 12 bases, there was a span of 11 bases.

This clone occurred a few times. The CDR3, as DNA: TGTGCCAGCAGTTTGGGTTGGGACAGGAATTCACCCCTCCACTTT. This encodes CASSLGWDRNSPLHF. V usage is TRBV27 and J usage is TRBJ1-6; TRBD1 aligns across 8 bases. The CDR3 consists of 15 residues. V lost 3 bases and J lost 7; bases outside the gene matches: 5. CDR1 is MNHEY, CDR2 SMNVEV, per germline (reference sequence).

In the case of this clone: This specimen includes other DNA sequences encoding the same CDR3. The chain carries TRBV19 and TRBJ1-4; D is unresolved. V lost 1 base and J lost 1, with 7 bases in between. Germline CDR1 and CDR2: LNHDA and SQIVND (reference sequence). This CDR3 is 15 amino acids long. The CDR3 region has the DNA TGTGCCAGTAGTATAGGACAAAGAACTAATGAAAAACTGTTTTTT. Translation: CASSIGQRTNEKLFF. The full variable domain, its missing parts supplied by reference TRBV19 and TRBJ1-4, is DGGITQSPKYLFRKEGQNVTLSCEQNLNHDAMYWYRQDPGQGLRLIYYSQIVNDFQKGDIAEGYSVSREKKESFPLTVTSAQKNPTAFYLCASSIGQRTNEKLFFGSGTQLSVL.

This chain links TRBV9 with TRBJ2-2; 7 bases agree with TRBD2. Per germline, CDR1 SGDLS and CDR2 YYNGEE. The V gene end was trimmed by 4 bases and the J gene end by 7 bases; junction bases not matched to a gene: 13. The CDR3 has 16 amino acids. For the CDR3, the DNA is TGTGCCAGCAGCCCTACCCGGGGAGGGAGGGGCGGGGAGCTGTTTTTT. It codes for CASSPTRGGRGGELFF.

The CDR3 region has the DNA TGCAGCGTTGGGTTGAGGTGGGAGACCCAGTACTTC. Its translation: CSVGLRWETQYF. V gene TRBV29-1 combines with J gene TRBJ2-5; D is ambiguous. The V gene's germline CDR1 is SQVTM and CDR2 ANQGSEA. The CDR3 runs 12 residues. V was pared by 4 bases and J by 5 bases, with 11 bases between. Using reference TRBV29-1 and TRBJ2-5 for the parts outside the CDR3, the full variable domain is SAVISQKPSRDICQRGTSLTIQCQVDSQVTMMFWYRQQPGQSLTLIATANQGSEATYESGFVIDKFPISRPNLTFSTLTVSNMSPEDSSIYLCSVGLRWETQYFGPGTRLLVL.

The chain joins TRBV19 to TRBJ2-2; no reliable D call. Trimming stripped 7 bases from V and 6 bases from J, with 6 bases between. Germline V gene sequence: CDR1 LNHDA, CDR2 SQIVND (reference sequence). The CDR3 contains 11 residues. The CDR3 loop is CASTSAGELFF. The CDR3 DNA follows: TGTGCCAGTACGTCTGCCGGGGAGCTGTTTTTT.

Turning to this clone: This sample also contains other DNA sequences that code for the same CDR3. V usage is TRBV19 and J usage is TRBJ1-5; 12 bases align to TRBD1. V lost 3 bases, J lost 6 bases, and 3 bases stayed unmatched. This CDR3 has 15 residues. Germline loops: CDR1 LNHDA, CDR2 SQIVND (reference sequence). CDR3 protein: CASSIGTGGIQPQHF. The CDR3 DNA is TGTGCCAGTAGTATTGGGACAGGGGGCATTCAGCCCCAGCATTTT.

CDR3 sequence reads: CASSSQQGGNEKLFF. The CDR3, as DNA: TGTGCCAGCAGTTCACAACAGGGGGGTAATGAAAAACTGTTTTTT. The rearrangement links TRBV28 to TRBJ1-4; 8 positions match TRBD1. Trimming removed 4 bases from V and 4 bases from J; junction bases left unmatched: 5. Germline V CDR1 and CDR2: MDHEN, SYDVKM. This CDR3 contains 15 residues.

The chain combines TRBV6-4 with TRBJ2-1, with 8 bases identical to TRBD2. Germline trimming cut 8 bases from V and 8 bases from J; bases unmatched to any gene: 8. This CDR3 has 13 residues. Germline values: CDR1 MRHNA, CDR2 SNTAGT. This chain's CDR3 is CASSGGESDEQFF. CDR3 bases: TGTGCCAGCTCGGGGGGGGAGAGCGATGAGCAGTTCTTC.

The chain employs TRBV12-3 or TRBV12-4 and TRBJ1-5; no clear D. Trimming cost V 5 bases and J 5 bases, with 7 bases left between them. The CDR3 length is 12 residues. The CDR3 region is CASSRDHQPQHF. The CDR3 nucleotides read TGTGCCAGCAGTCGGGATCATCAGCCCCAGCATTTT.

The chain recombines TRBV9 with TRBJ2-5; TRBD1 matches 8 bases. Trimming at V came to 0 bases and at J to 5 bases, leaving 9 bases not matched to a gene. CDR3 length equals 16 residues. Germline CDR1 reads SGDLS; CDR2 reads YYNGEE. This CDR3 reads CASSVGSGGIRETQYF. The DNA for the CDR3 is TGTGCCAGCAGCGTAGGGTCAGGGGGCATAAGGGAGACCCAGTACTTC.

CDR3 nucleotide sequence: TGTGCCAGCACCTCAGGGACACTGAACACCGGGGAGCTGTTTTTT. Encoded protein: CASTSGTLNTGELFF. The chain is built from TRBV28 and TRBJ2-2; D possibly corresponds to TRBD1 (6 bases). The germline V and J ends were trimmed by 7 bases and 1 base, with 13 bases remaining between them. Germline V gives CDR1 MDHEN, CDR2 SYDVKM. The CDR3 totals 15 residues.